This TCR beta chain was recorded in a study of tumor and adjacent non-tumor tissue in lung cancer. The template was RNA from unsorted bulk tissue. A modified ARM-PCR protocol with three rounds of nested PCR amplified TCRbeta. One entry per CDR3 protein results from TCRdb running MiXCR on the multiplex PCR reads. Of approximately 70,000 distinct CDR3 sequences listed, around four fifths are singletons. As for this clonotype: One junction end disagrees with the germline gene, perhaps due to a read error.

The CDR3 has 12 residues. CDR1 and CDR2 (germline): DFQATT, SNEGSKA (reference sequence). The specimen sequenced was lung tumor tissue. The chain couples TRBV20-1 to TRBJ1-1; D remains unclear. The sequence was collected from a man aged 60 to 75 with non-small cell lung cancer. For the CDR3, the DNA is TGCAGTGCTATGGCAGTGGAGGTTGAAGCTTTCTTC. Its protein product is CSAMAVEVEAFF.